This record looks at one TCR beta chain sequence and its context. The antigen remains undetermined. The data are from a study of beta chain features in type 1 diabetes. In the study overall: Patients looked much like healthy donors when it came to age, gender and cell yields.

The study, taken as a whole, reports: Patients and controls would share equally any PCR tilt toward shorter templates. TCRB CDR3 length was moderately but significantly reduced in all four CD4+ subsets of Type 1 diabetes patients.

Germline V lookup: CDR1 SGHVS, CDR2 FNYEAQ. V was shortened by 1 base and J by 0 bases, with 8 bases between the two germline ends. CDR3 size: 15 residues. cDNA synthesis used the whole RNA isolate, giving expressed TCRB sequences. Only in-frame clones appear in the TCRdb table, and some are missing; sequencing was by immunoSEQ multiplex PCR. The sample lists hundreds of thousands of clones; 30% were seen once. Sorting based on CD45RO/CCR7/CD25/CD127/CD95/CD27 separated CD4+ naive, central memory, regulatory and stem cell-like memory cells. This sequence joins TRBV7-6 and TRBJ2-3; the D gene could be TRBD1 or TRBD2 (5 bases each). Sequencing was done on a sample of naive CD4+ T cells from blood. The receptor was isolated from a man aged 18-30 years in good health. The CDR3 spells CASSLGGASTDTQYF. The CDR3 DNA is TGTGCCAGCAGCTTAGGAGGGGCTAGCACAGATACGCAGTATTTT. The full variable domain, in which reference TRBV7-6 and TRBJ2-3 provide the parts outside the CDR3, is GAGVSQSPRYKVTKRGQDVALRCDPISGHVSLYWYRQALGQGPEFLTYFNYEAQQDKSGLPNDRFSAERPEGSISTLTIQRTEQRDSAMYRCASSLGGASTDTQYFGPGTRLTVL.